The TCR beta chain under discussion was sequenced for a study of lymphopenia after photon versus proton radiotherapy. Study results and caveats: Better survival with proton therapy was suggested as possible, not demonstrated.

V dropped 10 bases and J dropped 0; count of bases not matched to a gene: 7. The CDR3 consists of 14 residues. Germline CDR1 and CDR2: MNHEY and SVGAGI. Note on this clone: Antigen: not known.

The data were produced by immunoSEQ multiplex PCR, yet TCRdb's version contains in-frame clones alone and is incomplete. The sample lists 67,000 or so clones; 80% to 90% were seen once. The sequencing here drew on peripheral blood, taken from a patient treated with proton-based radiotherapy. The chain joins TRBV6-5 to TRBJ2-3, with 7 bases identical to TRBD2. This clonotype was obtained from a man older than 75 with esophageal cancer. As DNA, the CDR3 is TGTGCCACAGGTCCTAGCGGTAGCACAGATACGCAGTATTTT. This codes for CATGPSGSTDTQYF.